Shown below are 27 T cell receptor beta chains from a single sample sequenced in a study of identical twins. TCRdb recomputed calls from the 5' RACE reads with MiXCR, one row per CDR3 protein. The sample includes 570,000 or so distinct CDR3 sequences, 9% to 10% of them seen just once. The same data also contributed to another study, on yellow fever vaccine responses in identical twins.

Sequencing was carried out using PBMCs. The receptor source for this set is a woman between 18 and 30 years old in good health.

This clonotype was seen at least ten times. This chain's CDR3 is CSVEMGPAGQYF. The DNA of the CDR3 is TGCAGCGTAGAAATGGGACCCGCTGGCCAGTACTTC. V gene TRBV29-1 combines with J gene TRBJ2-5; D is possibly TRBD1 or TRBD2 (5 bases each). The germline V gene has CDR1 SQVTM and CDR2 ANQGSEA. The length of the CDR3 is 12 residues. V was cut by 6 bases and J by 10 bases, with 18 bases left in between.

Only a few counts were recorded for this clonotype. The CDR3 region is CSAIFSQDRGFQDQPQHF. The CDR3 DNA reads as TGCAGTGCCATCTTTAGTCAGGACAGGGGTTTTCAGGATCAGCCCCAGCATTTT. This sequence joins TRBV20-1 and TRBJ1-5; 9 bases agree with TRBD1. The CDR3 contains 18 residues. J gave up 5 bases and V 6 bases, and 20 bases lay outside the gene matches. Per germline, CDR1 DFQATT and CDR2 SNEGSKA (reference sequence).

This clonotype has more than one count but fewer than ten. The chain has TRBV7-9 and TRBJ2-7; D might be TRBD2 (5 bases). Germline V gene sequence: CDR1 SEHNR, CDR2 FQNEAQ (reference sequence). V lost 5 bases and J 5 bases, leaving 19 bases between the germline ends. CDR3 length: 15 amino acids. As DNA, the CDR3 is TGTGCCAGCAGCCCAGACGGGATCCATACCGACGAGCAGTACTTC. It is translated as CASSPDGIHTDEQYF.

Many counts were recorded for this clonotype. The chain couples TRBV25-1 to TRBJ2-7; 7 nucleotides line up with TRBD1. The germline CDR1 and CDR2 sequences are MGHDK and SYGVNS. V trimming: 8 bases; J trimming: 5 bases; junction bases outside the gene matches: 21. CDR3 length: 17 residues. The CDR3 here is CASSPLAEDRVTNEQYF. The CDR3 coding sequence is TGTGCCAGCTCCCCGCTTGCTGAAGACAGGGTGACCAACGAGCAGTACTTC.

This chain links TRBV6-5 with TRBJ1-1; D not certain. The germline CDR1 and CDR2 sequences are MNHEY and SVGAGI. The CDR3 consists of 12 residues. Between the trimmed V and J ends, which lost 6 bases and 6 bases, there was a span of 11 bases. The CDR3 coding sequence is TGTGCCAGCAGCCCCCTGGGATCTGAAGCTTTCTTT. Its protein product is CASSPLGSEAFF.

This clonotype was counted many times. This chain connects TRBV20-1 to TRBJ2-1; 9 bases align to TRBD1. Germline CDR1 reads DFQATT; CDR2 reads SNEGSKA (reference sequence). V trimming: 3 bases; J trimming: 3 bases; junction bases outside the gene matches: 6. This CDR3 is built from 15 residues. The CDR3 DNA follows: TGCAGTGCTAGGCCCCGGGACAGGGTCTACAATGAGCAGTTCTTC. It codes for CSARPRDRVYNEQFF.

There are a few counts of this clonotype. The J gene is TRBJ1-2, the V gene TRBV29-1; no firm D call. Trimming left V 2 bases short and J 4 bases short, with 14 bases between. The germline V gene has CDR1 SQVTM and CDR2 ANQGSEA. CDR3 length: 14 amino acids. This CDR3 is CSVEYRSRSYGYTF. The CDR3 DNA follows: TGCAGCGTTGAATACCGATCGCGGTCCTATGGCTACACCTTC.

This clonotype showed up many times. The chain employs TRBV7-2 and TRBJ1-1; 7 bases agree with TRBD1. V lost 6 bases, J lost 3 bases, and 13 bases stayed unmatched. CDR3 size: 16 residues. Germline V gives CDR1 SGHTA, CDR2 FQGNSA. Here the CDR3 reads CASSPIISTGHTEAFF. In DNA form, the CDR3 reads TGTGCCAGCAGTCCAATTATTTCGACAGGGCACACTGAAGCTTTCTTT.

This clonotype occurred many times. V gene TRBV28 combines with J gene TRBJ1-5; a weak D match, TRBD1 (6 bases). Between the trimmed V and J ends, which lost 6 bases and 4 bases, there was a span of 10 bases. Germline CDR1 is MDHEN and CDR2 is SYDVKM. The CDR3 has 13 amino acids. The CDR3 region is CASSRGTNQPQHF. CDR3 nucleotides: TGTGCCAGCAGCCGTGGGACAAATCAGCCCCAGCATTTT.

In the case of this clonotype: One junction end does not reproduce the germline sequence, and a read error may be involved. V is TRBV7-3 and J is TRBJ1-1; the D gene is possibly TRBD1 (6 bases). This CDR3 has 14 amino acids. Germline V gene data show CDR1 as SGHTA and CDR2 as FQGTGA. For the CDR3, the DNA is TGTGCCGGCAGCTTAAGCAGGGGGAACACTGAAGCTTTCTTT. It translates to CAGSLSRGNTEAFF.

The V gene is TRBV27, the J gene TRBJ2-7; the D gene is possibly TRBD2 (5 bases). This CDR3 spans 12 amino acids. V lost 8 bases and J 3 bases, leaving 11 bases between the germline ends. Germline values: CDR1 MNHEY, CDR2 SMNVEV (reference sequence). The CDR3 sequence is CASRSGNYEQYF. As DNA, the CDR3 is TGTGCCAGCCGTTCGGGAAACTACGAGCAGTACTTC.

V usage is TRBV6-1 and J usage is TRBJ2-7, with 10 bases that match TRBD1. V trimming: 6 bases; J trimming: 2 bases; junction bases outside the gene matches: 16. CDR1 is MNHNS, CDR2 SASEGT, per germline. This CDR3 has 18 amino acids. The CDR3: CASSTDRGSSYYPYEQYF. CDR3 nucleotides: TGTGCCAGCAGCACGGACAGGGGGAGTTCCTACTACCCCTACGAGCAGTACTTC.

CDR3 protein: CASSYSGQGAAYEQYF. The DNA for the CDR3 is TGTGCCAGCAGTTACTCCGGACAGGGGGCTGCCTACGAGCAGTACTTC. The chain employs TRBV6-5 and TRBJ2-7, with 11 bases identical to TRBD1. In germline, CDR1 is MNHEY, CDR2 SVGAGI. There are 16 residues in the CDR3. The V and J ends lost 0 bases and 2 bases, in that order; junction bases with no gene match: 3.

The rearrangement uses TRBV5-1 and TRBJ2-5, with 10 bases that match TRBD1. Germline V lookup: CDR1 SGHRS, CDR2 YFSETQ. The CDR3 loop spans 13 amino acids. The trim removed 4 bases at V and 5 bases at J, leaving 2 bases unmatched. The CDR3 DNA is TGCGCCAGCAGCGTGGGACAGGGGGAGACCCAGTACTTC. Amino acids: CASSVGQGETQYF.

This clonotype was picked up many times. This chain joins TRBV9 and TRBJ2-2; the match to TRBD2 covers 10 bases. The CDR3 extends over 16 amino acids. The germline V gene encodes CDR1 SGDLS and CDR2 YYNGEE. Unmatched junction bases numbered 6, after V lost 0 bases and J lost 7 bases. This chain's CDR3 is CASSVALAGVNGELFF. CDR3 coding DNA: TGTGCCAGCAGCGTAGCCCTAGCGGGAGTTAACGGGGAGCTGTTTTTT.

This clonotype has a count of ten or more. V usage is TRBV7-2 and J usage is TRBJ2-1; D may be TRBD2 (6 bases). V gave up 5 bases and J gave up 10 bases, with 18 bases separating them. This CDR3 is 14 amino acids long. Germline V gives CDR1 SGHTA, CDR2 FQGNSA. The CDR3 region is CASSHRETDLEQFF. Written as DNA, the CDR3 is TGTGCCAGCAGCCACCGGGAGACCGACTTAGAGCAGTTCTTC.

This clonotype has just a few counts. Here the CDR3 reads CASSYGPLGQGADGYTF. The CDR3 DNA is TGTGCCAGCAGTTACGGCCCACTAGGACAGGGGGCGGATGGCTACACCTTC. The rearrangement links TRBV6-5 to TRBJ1-2, with 11 positions matching TRBD1. V gave up 2 bases and J gave up 6 bases; unmatched junction bases: 11. Germline V gene data show CDR1 as MNHEY and CDR2 as SVGAGI. This CDR3 comprises 17 residues.

This clonotype appeared many times. This chain joins TRBV12-3 or TRBV12-4 and TRBJ2-2, with D hard to call. The CDR3 sequence is 13 residues long. V lost 7 bases, J lost 1 base, and 7 bases lay in between. CDR3: CASTPGNTGELFF. The CDR3 nucleotides read TGTGCCAGCACCCCGGGGAACACCGGGGAGCTGTTTTTT.

There are many counts of this clonotype. The gene calls are TRBV28 and TRBJ1-2; 9 nucleotides match TRBD1. The CDR3 sequence is 14 residues long. Germline values: CDR1 MDHEN, CDR2 SYDVKM. V shed 7 bases and J 3 bases; nucleotides not matched to a gene: 6. The CDR3 coding sequence is TGTGCCAGCACCTGGGGACAGGGAGACTATGGCTACACCTTC. Protein product: CASTWGQGDYGYTF.

The rearrangement links TRBV6-1 to TRBJ1-6; D perhaps matches TRBD1 (5 bases). Between the trimmed V and J ends, which lost 0 bases and 7 bases, there was a span of 13 bases. Germline values: CDR1 MNHNS, CDR2 SASEGT. The CDR3 runs to 16 residues. The CDR3 nucleotides are TGTGCCAGCAGTGAAGCTACGAGGGGCTCGAATTCACCCCTCCACTTT. It is translated as CASSEATRGSNSPLHF.

The sample holds many counts of this clonotype. V usage is TRBV5-1 and J usage is TRBJ1-1; D unresolved. Germline lookup yields CDR1 SGHRS and CDR2 YFSETQ. The CDR3 is 12 residues long. Trimming left V 3 bases short and J 8 bases short, with 11 bases between. The CDR3 DNA sequence: TGCGCCAGCAGCTCGTCCGGGGTGGAAGCTTTCTTT. It specifies CASSSSGVEAFF.

This clonotype has just a few counts. This chain uses TRBV28 with TRBJ2-4; maybe TRBD1 (5 bases). V was trimmed by 4 bases and J by 0 bases, leaving 13 bases between them. The CDR3 has 16 amino acids. Per the germline V gene, CDR1 is MDHEN and CDR2 is SYDVKM. As DNA, the CDR3 is TGTGCCAGCAGTTCTACAGGTATCCTAGCCAAAAACATTCAGTACTTC. It yields the protein CASSSTGILAKNIQYF. Looking up the rest from reference TRBV28 and TRBJ2-4 gives the full variable domain: DVKVTQSSRYLVKRTGEKVFLECVQDMDHENMFWYRQDPGLGLRLIYFSYDVKMKEKGDIPEGYSVSREKKERFSLILESASTNQTSMYLCASSSTGILAKNIQYFGAGTRLSVL.

The chain joins TRBV7-8 to TRBJ2-7; tentative D call: TRBD2 (6 bases). The CDR3 has 12 residues. Germline CDR1 SGHVS, CDR2 FQNEAQ. The germline V and J ends were trimmed by 11 bases and 5 bases, with 16 bases remaining between them. CDR3 amino acids: CASSRGWDEQYF. In nucleotides, the CDR3 is TGTGCCTCTAGTCGGGGGTGGGACGAGCAGTACTTC.

The chain has TRBV12-3 or TRBV12-4 and TRBJ2-5, with unresolved D. This CDR3 region has 17 residues. The V end was cut by 5 bases, the J end by 0 bases, with 19 bases between. The CDR3 loop reads CASSTWATVMNQETQYF. As DNA, the CDR3 is TGTGCCAGCAGTACTTGGGCGACGGTTATGAACCAAGAGACCCAGTACTTC.

This chain connects TRBV30 to TRBJ2-2; D unresolved. Per the germline V gene, CDR1 is GTSNPN and CDR2 is SVGIG (reference sequence). Trimming took off 3 bases at V and 6 bases at J, with 23 bases between the two ends. The CDR3 sequence is 17 residues long. The CDR3 sequence: CAWSPDHTASASGELFF. The CDR3 coding sequence is TGTGCCTGGAGCCCTGACCACACCGCGAGTGCTTCCGGGGAGCTGTTTTTT.

Ten or more counts support this clonotype. V usage is TRBV7-8 and J usage is TRBJ2-1; D is unresolved. This CDR3 is 14 amino acids long. Germline lookup yields CDR1 SGHVS and CDR2 FQNEAQ. Trimming removed 0 bases at V and 6 bases at J, with 9 bases between. The CDR3 coding sequence is TGTGCCAGCAGCTTAGCGCAACAGTTCAATGAGCAGTTCTTC. Protein product: CASSLAQQFNEQFF.

This clonotype has a handful of counts. The rearrangement links TRBV20-1 to TRBJ1-2; D is undetermined. V was cut by 5 bases and J by 0 bases, with 16 bases left in between. Germline CDR1 reads DFQATT; CDR2 reads SNEGSKA (reference sequence). This CDR3 is built from 15 residues. The CDR3 region is CSAPRVFEANYGYTF. The CDR3 DNA follows: TGCAGTGCTCCTCGCGTCTTTGAAGCTAACTATGGCTACACCTTC.